This T cell receptor (beta chain) appears in the sequencing data of a study of OX40 agonist ivuxolimab in advanced cancers. Clones were sequenced by immunoSEQ multiplex PCR, and TCRdb holds only the in-frame ones, with some missing. The data hold some 110,000 clones, with 93% observed a single time. Patients were excluded for autoimmune disease history or systemic immunosuppression. The V end was cut by 0 bases, the J end by 0 bases, with 9 bases between. The CDR3 extends over 16 amino acids. Germline CDR1 and CDR2: MGHRA and YSYEKL. Study-level results: Dosing at 0.1 to 3.0 mg/kg was accompanied by clonal expansion of CD4+ and CD8+ blood T cells by week 6. The 0.1-3.0 mg/kg partial responders had among the lowest clonal expansion.

About this clone: What it binds is not known.

This specimen was CD4+ or CD8+ T cells sorted from blood, taken in a trial of the OX40 agonist ivuxolimab. The V call is TRBV4-1, the J call TRBJ1-3; D is uncertain. The TCR sequence derives from an adult with an advanced solid tumor such as melanoma, head and neck, liver or kidney cancer. The DNA for the CDR3 is TGCGCCAGCAGCCAAGAAATCAGGAGCTCTGGAAACACCATATATTTT. It specifies CASSQEIRSSGNTIYF.